Presented here are 23 T cell receptor beta chains from one specimen sequenced in a study of T-cell memory formation after mild COVID-19. TCRdb analysed the 5' RACE reads with MiXCR anew, one entry per CDR3 protein. The table records roughly 120,000 distinct CDR3 sequences, 22% of them present only once. Material for sequencing was PBMCs or a T cell subset sorted from them (not recorded which). These receptors originate from a man aged 18 to 29 who had mild COVID-19 (a few samples of this study predate the infection). Cell type and time point are not known.

CDR3 protein: CASNDDSNEQFF. The CDR3 DNA reads TGTGCCAGCAACGACGACAGCAATGAGCAGTTCTTC. The chain couples TRBV2 to TRBJ2-1; a possible D gene is TRBD1 (5 bases). The germline gives CDR1 SNHLY, CDR2 FYNNEI. V gave up 7 bases and J gave up 6 bases, with 10 bases separating them. This CDR3 has 12 amino acids.

The chain has TRBV12-3 or TRBV12-4 and TRBJ1-2; no definite D call. The V end was cut by 3 bases, the J end by 5 bases, with 10 bases between. This CDR3 comprises 13 residues. CDR3 DNA: TGTGCCAGCAGTTTTCCGGCGGATTATGGCTACACCTTC. This encodes CASSFPADYGYTF.

V and J are TRBV7-3 and TRBJ2-1; a possible D gene is TRBD1 (6 bases). Germline V lookup: CDR1 SGHTA, CDR2 FQGTGA. The germline V and J ends were trimmed by 2 bases and 9 bases, with 8 bases remaining between them. This CDR3 spans 12 amino acids. The CDR3 loop reads CASSLGRGEQFF. CDR3 DNA sequence: TGTGCCAGCAGCTTAGGCAGGGGTGAGCAGTTCTTC. The whole variable domain, remainder taken from reference TRBV7-3 and TRBJ2-1, is GAGVSQTPSNKVTEKGKYVELRCDPISGHTALYWYRQSLGQGPEFLIYFQGTGAADDSGLPNDRFFAVRPEGSVSTLKIQRTERGDSAVYLCASSLGRGEQFFGPGTRLTVL.

The V gene is TRBV4-1, the J gene TRBJ2-3; D may correspond to TRBD1 or TRBD2 (5 bases each). The CDR3 is made up of 15 amino acids. V lost 0 bases, J lost 4 bases, and 11 bases lay in between. Germline V CDR1 and CDR2: MGHRA, YSYEKL. The CDR3 DNA is TGCGCCAGCAGCCAAGACATGGGGGATTCAGATACGCAGTATTTT. Translation gives CASSQDMGDSDTQYF.

The chain joins TRBV7-9 to TRBJ1-5, with D possibly matching TRBD1 (5 bases). Trimming cost V 0 bases and J 3 bases, with 9 bases left between them. This CDR3 is built from 15 residues. Germline lookup yields CDR1 SEHNR and CDR2 FQNEAQ (reference sequence). The CDR3 loop is CASSLAGPNNQPQHF. In DNA, the CDR3 is TGTGCCAGCAGCTTAGCGGGACCGAACAATCAGCCCCAGCATTTT. Looking up the rest from reference TRBV7-9 and TRBJ1-5 gives the full variable domain: DTGVSQNPRHKITKRGQNVTFRCDPISEHNRLYWYRQTLGQGPEFLTYFQNEAQLEKSRLLSDRFSAERPKGSFSTLEIQRTEQGDSAMYLCASSLAGPNNQPQHFGDGTRLSIL.

A few counts support this clonotype. The rearrangement links TRBV28 to TRBJ2-7; TRBD1 matches at 10 bases. CDR1 is MDHEN, CDR2 SYDVKM, per germline. There are 14 residues in the CDR3. CDR3 DNA sequence: TGTGCCAGCAGATCCCCGGGACAGGGGCCCGAGCAGCACGTC. Translating gives CASRSPGQGPEQHV.

The V and J genes are TRBV5-4 and TRBJ1-1, with TRBD1 as a possible D gene (5 bases). Per germline, CDR1 SGHNT and CDR2 YYREEE (reference sequence). The CDR3 loop spans 13 amino acids. V was shortened by 4 bases and J by 5 bases, with 12 bases between the two germline ends. Written as DNA, the CDR3 is TGTGCCAGCAGCCGGGGGGACCGGACTGAAGCTTTCTTT. The encoded protein is CASSRGDRTEAFF.

V and J are TRBV29-1 and TRBJ1-1; 8 bases match TRBD1. The CDR3 is 12 residues long. Germline values: CDR1 SQVTM, CDR2 ANQGSEA. V lost 7 bases and J lost 5; bases outside the gene matches: 6. The CDR3 nucleotides read TGCAGCGCCAGGGGGCCGGAGACTGAAGCTTTCTTT. Translated, it gives CSARGPETEAFF.

The DNA of the CDR3 is TGTGCCCTTTGGGCTATCGCCTACGAGCAGTACGTC. Translation: CALWAIAYEQYV. The J gene is TRBJ2-7, the V gene TRBV6-5; D ambiguous. This CDR3 has 12 residues. Germline values: CDR1 MNHEY, CDR2 SVGAGI. V lost 11 bases, J lost 2 bases, and 13 bases lay in between.

The chain recombines TRBV24-1 with TRBJ2-3; D is possibly TRBD2 (5 bases). The CDR3 has 13 amino acids. CDR1 is KGHDR and CDR2 is SFDVKD in the germline V gene. Trimming pared 4 bases from V and 4 bases from J, leaving 8 bases between. In nucleotides, the CDR3 is TGTGCCACCAGTGACGGAGGTGCAGATACGCAGTATTTT. This encodes CATSDGGADTQYF.

This clonotype was seen repeatedly, ten times or more. The rearrangement links TRBV2 to TRBJ2-5; D is possibly TRBD2 (5 bases). This CDR3 is built from 12 residues. Trimming removed 11 bases at V and 5 bases at J, with 15 bases between. Germline V CDR1 and CDR2: SNHLY, FYNNEI. This CDR3 is CACVEGWETQYF. The CDR3 coding sequence is TGTGCCTGCGTTGAGGGTTGGGAGACCCAGTACTTC.

The chain couples TRBV10-2 to TRBJ1-1; D is possibly TRBD1 (6 bases). V dropped 8 bases and J dropped 4 bases, with 14 bases sitting between them. Germline lookup yields CDR1 WSHSY and CDR2 SAAADI. The CDR3 is 13 residues long. The CDR3: CASLAGASTEAFF. For the CDR3, the DNA is TGCGCCAGCCTAGCGGGGGCGAGCACTGAAGCTTTCTTT.

This clonotype appeared a few times. V and J are TRBV30 and TRBJ2-1; 9 positions match TRBD1. CDR1 and CDR2 (germline): GTSNPN, SVGIG (reference sequence). V was clipped by 1 base and J by 6 bases; unmatched bases: 4. CDR3 size: 14 residues. CDR3: CAWSGGQGINEQFF. As DNA, the CDR3 is TGTGCCTGGAGTGGAGGACAGGGGATCAATGAGCAGTTCTTC.

This clonotype appeared a few times. The V gene is TRBV5-1, the J gene TRBJ2-7; TRBD2 is a possible D gene (6 bases). V lost 4 bases and J 5 bases, leaving 13 bases between the germline ends. This CDR3 has 13 residues. Germline V lookup: CDR1 SGHRS, CDR2 YFSETQ. Written as DNA, the CDR3 is TGCGCCAGCAGCATCGGGACTTGGGACGAGCAGTACGTC. It specifies CASSIGTWDEQYV.

The chain recombines TRBV15 with TRBJ2-1; D uncertain. This CDR3 comprises 12 residues. Per germline, CDR1 LNHNV and CDR2 YYDKDF (reference sequence). Trimming took off 3 bases at V and 9 bases at J, with 9 bases between the two ends. CDR3 in amino acids: CATSSTGGEQFF. The DNA of the CDR3 is TGTGCCACCAGCAGCACGGGCGGTGAGCAGTTCTTC.

In this sample, this clonotype turned up a few times. The genes are TRBV5-5 and TRBJ2-5; the match to TRBD2 covers 7 bases. V shed 0 bases, J shed 5 bases, and the junction held 7 bases outside the gene matches. The CDR3 length is 15 residues. Germline lookup yields CDR1 SGHKS and CDR2 YYEKEE (reference sequence). CDR3 sequence: CASSLGGGSEETQYF. CDR3 sequence (DNA): TGTGCCAGCAGCTTGGGGGGAGGGTCGGAGGAGACCCAGTACTTC. The variable domain in full, completed from reference TRBV5-5 and TRBJ2-5, reads DAGVTQSPTHLIKTRGQQVTLRCSPISGHKSVSWYQQVLGQGPQFIFQYYEKEERGRGNFPDRFSARQFPNYSSELNVNALLLGDSALYLCASSLGGGSEETQYFGPGTRLLVL.

V is TRBV27 and J is TRBJ2-2; no clear D gene. V was cut by 5 bases and J by 4 bases, with 20 bases left in between. CDR1 and CDR2 from the germline V gene are MNHEY and SMNVEV (reference sequence). The CDR3 is 17 amino acids. The CDR3 coding sequence is TGTGCCAGCAGTCCAGGACCTATTCTAGATCGCACCGGGGAGCTGTTTTTT. This gives the protein CASSPGPILDRTGELFF.

This clonotype was seen only a few times. The rearrangement joins TRBV6-5 to TRBJ2-7; 7 bases line up with TRBD1. V lost 8 bases and J lost 6; bases outside the gene matches: 10. The germline gives CDR1 MNHEY, CDR2 SVGAGI. CDR3 length: 13 amino acids. CDR3: CASEAGGFGEQYF. The CDR3 DNA reads TGTGCCAGCGAGGCAGGGGGTTTTGGCGAGCAGTACTTC.

This CDR3 is CASRSWRGSYNEQFF. The CDR3 DNA reads TGTGCCAGCAGAAGTTGGCGGGGGAGTTACAATGAGCAGTTCTTC. V usage is TRBV13 and J usage is TRBJ2-1; the match to TRBD2 covers 7 bases. The CDR3 has 15 residues. Germline V gene sequence: CDR1 PRHDT, CDR2 FYEKMQ (reference sequence). With 6 bases clipped from V and 4 bases from J, the junction kept 9 bases outside the gene matches.

This clonotype turned up a few times. V gene TRBV7-9 combines with J gene TRBJ2-2, with D uncertain. This CDR3 region has 13 residues. Germline V CDR1 and CDR2: SEHNR, FQNEAQ (reference sequence). With 4 bases removed from V and 4 bases from J, the gap between germline ends came to 7 bases. The CDR3 coding sequence is TGTGCCAGCAGCTATCCCGGCACCGGGGAGCTGTTTTTT. Amino acids: CASSYPGTGELFF.

This chain links TRBV6-2 or TRBV6-3 with TRBJ2-2; possibly TRBD1 or TRBD2 for D (5 bases each). V was pared by 6 bases and J by 5 bases, with 16 bases between. This CDR3 contains 15 residues. The germline gives CDR1 MNHEY, CDR2 SVGEGT. CDR3 DNA: TGTGCCAGCAGCTCCGGGACGGTATGGACCGGGGAGCTGTTTTTT. Translation: CASSSGTVWTGELFF.

V usage is TRBV4-3 and J usage is TRBJ1-2, with TRBD1 as a possible D gene (6 bases). There are 15 residues in the CDR3. The V and J ends lost 4 bases and 1 base respectively, with 13 bases between them. CDR1 and CDR2 from the germline V gene are LGHNA and YSLEER. Here the CDR3 DNA reads TGCGCCAGCAGCCCCCGGACAGCGATTAACTATGGCTACACCTTC. Translating it yields CASSPRTAINYGYTF.

The chain recombines TRBV12-3 or TRBV12-4 with TRBJ1-5; D is ambiguous. With 5 bases removed from V and 5 bases from J, the gap between germline ends came to 10 bases. The CDR3 length is 13 residues. The CDR3 DNA reads as TGTGCCAGCAGTGACGACGGATATCAGCCCCAGCATTTT. This gives the protein CASSDDGYQPQHF.